This TCR beta chain was sequenced in a study of cytomegalovirus exposure and HLA in healthy donors. Study-wide background: Findings of an earlier analysis included around 120 million unique TCR beta sequences from 200 million or so T cells. The study, taken as a whole, reports: Within a later analysis, the majority of CMV-associated TCR beta chains appeared HLA-restricted.

Researchers ran the PCR with 60 Vbeta and 13 Jbeta primers. Some clones are missing from TCRdb's copy, which holds only in-frame ones; the method was immunoSEQ multiplex PCR. The sample contains roughly 150,000 clones, approximately 79% of which appear only once. This clone was counted only a few times. Antigen specificity is unknown. Germline trimming cut 1 base from V and 3 bases from J; bases unmatched to any gene: 3. CDR1 is MGHRA and CDR2 is YSYEKL in the germline V gene. The CDR3 loop spans 15 amino acids. This chain links TRBV4-1 with TRBJ2-7, with TRBD1 matching 10 bases. This sequence originates from a male donor in good health and CMV-seronegative. Sample: PBMCs. In DNA form, the CDR3 reads TGCGCCAGCAGCCAAGGAGGACAGGGGGTCTACGAGCAGTACTTC. Its protein product is CASSQGGQGVYEQYF.